This T cell receptor (beta chain) is drawn from a study of a mutant IDH1 vaccine in newly diagnosed glioma. Study information: Patients previously underwent radiotherapy, temozolomide, or both, and most underwent both. Visit V13 took place at week 47, and visit V12 happened at week 35.

Time point of the sample: week 47, end of study. In every dose of vaccine, 300 ug of mutant IDH1 20-mer peptide was given alongside topical imiquimod. The donors had new WHO grade 3 or 4 astrocytomas; these were IDH1-mutant and ATRX-lost. The CDR3 totals 14 residues. V shed 4 bases and J shed 2 bases, with 13 bases lying between them. Germline V CDR1 and CDR2: SGDLS, YYNGEE. TCRdb keeps only in-frame clones here, not all; method: immunoSEQ multiplex PCR. In the table there are under 15,000 clones, 70% to 80% of which are singletons. With respect to this clone: The antigen remains undetermined.

V is TRBV9 and J is TRBJ2-7; maybe TRBD1 (5 bases). The specimen was PBMCs, collected from a glioma patient whose treatment included an IDH1 peptide vaccine. This clonotype originated in a woman in her forties with glioma. The CDR3, as DNA: TGTGCCAGCAGCAGGGGCTCCCTAACCTACGAGCAGTACTTC. Translating gives CASSRGSLTYEQYF. Complete variable domain (other parts from reference TRBV9 and TRBJ2-7): DSGVTQTPKHLITATGQRVTLRCSPRSGDLSVYWYQQSLDQGLQFLIQYYNGEERAKGNILERFSAQQFPDLHSELNLSSLELGDSALYFCASSRGSLTYEQYFGPGTRLTVT.